The present T cell receptor beta chain was sequenced within a study of CD8 T cells in Susac syndrome. With respect to this clonotype: Its antigen is currently unknown.

Random-hexamer reverse transcription was applied to roughly 0.5 to 1 ug RNA. TCR beta CDR3 was amplified by immunoSEQ multiplex PCR. This amplification extended across 54 Vbeta and 13 Jbeta segments. TCRdb reanalysed the immunoSEQ multiplex PCR reads using MiXCR and keeps one entry per CDR3 protein. Among 180,000 or so distinct CDR3 sequences listed, roughly 96% were seen once. Broader study findings: The number of individuals included in the study's TCR sequencing and HLA analysis was acknowledged as relatively small.

The V end was cut by 4 bases, the J end by 7 bases, with 9 bases between. From germline, CDR1 is SGHRS and CDR2 YFSETQ. The CDR3 spans 12 residues. In blood CD8+ and CD4+ T cells, TCR beta underwent sequencing. Negative isolation yielded CD4+ and CD8+ T cells, and FACS enriched TEMRA cells. The sequence was collected from a human donor with multiple sclerosis. The chain joins TRBV5-1 to TRBJ2-1; D remains ambiguous. Input material: CD4+ T cells from PBMCs. Here the CDR3 DNA reads TGCGCCAGCAGCCCACCGTGGAATGAGCAGTTCTTC. This sequence encodes CASSPPWNEQFF.